The clone carrying this T cell receptor gamma chain was recorded a few times. Its antigen is undetermined. These data belong to a study of Vδ1+ human thymocytes. The template was reverse-transcribed extracted RNA. Pooled V-gene forward primers with one constant-region reverse primer generated the CDR3 amplicons by multiplex PCR. TCRdb re-analyzed the multiplex PCR reads via CATT. The table lists over 25,000 gamma-chain clones, 20% to 25% of them singletons, with 1.8% in the top ten. Study outcomes and limitations: Thymic TRG and TRD repertoires appeared highly polyclonal. Unlike peripheral blood Vdelta1+ controls, thymic delta-chain sequences included around 18% Vdelta2 and few Vdelta3.

Losses at the gene ends were 0 bases for V and 5 bases for J; bases not matched to a gene: 7. Germline V gene sequence: CDR1 VTNTFY, CDR2 YDVSTARD (reference sequence). This CDR3 comprises 14 residues. The clonotype comes from a boy under two years old who had congenital heart surgery. Sequenced: Vdelta1+ gamma-delta thymocytes from the thymus. Subset reported: FACS-sorted CD3+ TCRalphabeta- TCRVdelta1+ TCRVdelta2- thymocytes. The genes are TRGV3 and TRGJ1 or TRGJ2. The CDR3 reads CATWDRRGDYKKLF. Here the CDR3 DNA reads TGTGCCACCTGGGACAGGCGAGGGGATTATAAGAAACTCTTT.